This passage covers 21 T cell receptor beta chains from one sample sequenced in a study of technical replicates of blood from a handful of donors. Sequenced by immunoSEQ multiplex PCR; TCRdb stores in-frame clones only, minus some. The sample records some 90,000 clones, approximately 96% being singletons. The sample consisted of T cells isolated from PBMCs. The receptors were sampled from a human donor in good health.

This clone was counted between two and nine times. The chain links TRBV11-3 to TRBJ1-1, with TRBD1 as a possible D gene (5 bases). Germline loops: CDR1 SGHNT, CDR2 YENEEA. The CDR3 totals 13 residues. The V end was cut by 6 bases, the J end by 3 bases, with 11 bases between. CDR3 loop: CASRPRGDTEAFF. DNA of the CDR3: TGTGCCAGCAGACCCCGGGGGGACACTGAAGCTTTCTTT. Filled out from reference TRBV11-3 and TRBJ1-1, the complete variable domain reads EAGVVQSPRYKIIEKKQPVAFWCNPISGHNTLYWYLQNLGQGPELLIRYENEEAVDDSQLPKDRFSAERLKGVDSTLKIQPAELGDSAVYLCASRPRGDTEAFFGQGTRLTVV.

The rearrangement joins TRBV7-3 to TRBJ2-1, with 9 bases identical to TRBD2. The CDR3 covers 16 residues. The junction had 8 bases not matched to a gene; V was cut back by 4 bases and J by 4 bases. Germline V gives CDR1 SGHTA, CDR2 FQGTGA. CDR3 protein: CASSSSGSGRYNEQFF. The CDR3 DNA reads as TGTGCCAGCAGCTCCAGTGGGAGCGGGAGGTACAATGAGCAGTTCTTC.

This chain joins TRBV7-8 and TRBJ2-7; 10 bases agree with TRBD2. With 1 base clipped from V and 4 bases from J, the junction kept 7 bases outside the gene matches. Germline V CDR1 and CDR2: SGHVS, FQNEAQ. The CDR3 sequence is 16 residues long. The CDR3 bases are TGTGCCAGCAGCTTAGGGCTAGCGGGAGTAATGTACGAGCAGTACTTC. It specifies CASSLGLAGVMYEQYF.

Here the CDR3 reads CASSERRQGVPQGNTIYF. The CDR3 DNA reads as TGTGCCAGCAGTGAGAGAAGGCAGGGGGTTCCGCAGGGAAACACCATATATTTT. J is TRBJ1-3 and V is TRBV2; 7 bases line up with TRBD1. CDR1 and CDR2 from the germline V gene are SNHLY and FYNNEI. The CDR3 totals 18 residues. Unmatched junction bases numbered 15, after V lost 3 bases and J lost 4 bases.

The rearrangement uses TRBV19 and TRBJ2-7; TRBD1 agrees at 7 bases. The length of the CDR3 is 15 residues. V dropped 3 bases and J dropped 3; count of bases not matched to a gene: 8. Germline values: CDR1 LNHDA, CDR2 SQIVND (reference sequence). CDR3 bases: TGTGCCAGTAGTATCCCAAACAGGGGAATCTACGAGCAGTACTTC. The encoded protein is CASSIPNRGIYEQYF.

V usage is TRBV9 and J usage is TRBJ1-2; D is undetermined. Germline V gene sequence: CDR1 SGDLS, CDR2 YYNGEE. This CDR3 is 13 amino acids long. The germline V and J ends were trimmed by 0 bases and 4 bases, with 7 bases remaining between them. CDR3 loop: CASSVGPGYGYTF. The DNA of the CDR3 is TGTGCCAGCAGCGTAGGGCCGGGCTATGGCTACACCTTC.

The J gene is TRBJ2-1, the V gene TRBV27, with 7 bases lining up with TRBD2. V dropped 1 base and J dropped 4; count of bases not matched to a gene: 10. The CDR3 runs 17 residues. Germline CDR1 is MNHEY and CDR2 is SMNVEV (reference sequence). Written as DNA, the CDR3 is TGTGCCAGCAGTTTATGGTTCGTGGGAGGGCCGTACAATGAGCAGTTCTTC. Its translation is CASSLWFVGGPYNEQFF.

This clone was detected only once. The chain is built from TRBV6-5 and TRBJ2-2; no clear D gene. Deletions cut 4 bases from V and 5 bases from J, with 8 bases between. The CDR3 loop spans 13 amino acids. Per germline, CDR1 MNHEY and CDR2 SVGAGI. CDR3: CASSSPVTGELFF. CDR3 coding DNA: TGTGCCAGCAGTTCCCCTGTTACCGGGGAGCTGTTTTTT.

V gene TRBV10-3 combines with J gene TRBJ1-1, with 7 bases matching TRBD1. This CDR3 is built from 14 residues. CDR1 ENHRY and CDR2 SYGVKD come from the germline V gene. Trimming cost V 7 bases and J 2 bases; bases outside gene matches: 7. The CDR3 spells CAITYDRDNTEAFF. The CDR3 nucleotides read TGTGCCATCACTTACGACAGGGATAACACTGAAGCTTTCTTT.

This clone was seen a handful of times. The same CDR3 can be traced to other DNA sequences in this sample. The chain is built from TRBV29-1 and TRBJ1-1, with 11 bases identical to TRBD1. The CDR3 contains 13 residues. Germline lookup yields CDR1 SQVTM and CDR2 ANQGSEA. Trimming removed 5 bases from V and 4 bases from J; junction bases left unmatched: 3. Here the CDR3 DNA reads TGCAGCGTTTCCGGGACAGGGGGCACTGAAGCTTTCTTT. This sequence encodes CSVSGTGGTEAFF.

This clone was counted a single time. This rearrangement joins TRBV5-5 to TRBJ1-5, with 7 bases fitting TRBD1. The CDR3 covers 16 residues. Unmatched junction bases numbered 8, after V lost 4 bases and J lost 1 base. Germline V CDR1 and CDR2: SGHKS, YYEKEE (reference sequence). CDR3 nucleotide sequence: TGTGCCAGCAGCCTAGACAGGGCGGGGAGCAATCAGCCCCAGCATTTT. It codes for CASSLDRAGSNQPQHF.

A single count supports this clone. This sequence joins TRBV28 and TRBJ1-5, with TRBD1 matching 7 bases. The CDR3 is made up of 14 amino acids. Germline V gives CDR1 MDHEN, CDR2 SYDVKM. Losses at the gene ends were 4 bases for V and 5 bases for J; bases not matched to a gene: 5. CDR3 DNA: TGTGCCAGCAGTTGGGCAGGGGGTTATCAGCCCCAGCATTTT. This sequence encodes CASSWAGGYQPQHF.

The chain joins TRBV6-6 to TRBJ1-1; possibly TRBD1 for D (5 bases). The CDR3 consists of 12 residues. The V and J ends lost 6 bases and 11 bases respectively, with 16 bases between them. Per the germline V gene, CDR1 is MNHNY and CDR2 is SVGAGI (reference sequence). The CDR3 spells CASSLDGRGAFF. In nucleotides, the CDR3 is TGTGCCAGCAGCTTGGACGGTCGGGGGGCTTTCTTT.

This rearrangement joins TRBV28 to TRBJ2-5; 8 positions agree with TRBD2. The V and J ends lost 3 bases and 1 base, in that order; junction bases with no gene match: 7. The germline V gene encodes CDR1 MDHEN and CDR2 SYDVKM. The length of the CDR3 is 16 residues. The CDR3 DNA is TGTGCCAGCAGTTTTCCAGCGGGGGTTCCCCAAGAGACCCAGTACTTC. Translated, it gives CASSFPAGVPQETQYF.

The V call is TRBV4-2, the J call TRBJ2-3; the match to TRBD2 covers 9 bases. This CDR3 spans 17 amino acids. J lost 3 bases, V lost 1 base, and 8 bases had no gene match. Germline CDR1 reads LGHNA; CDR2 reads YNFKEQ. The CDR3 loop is CASSQAPSSGNTDTQYF. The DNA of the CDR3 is TGTGCCAGCAGCCAAGCGCCCTCTAGCGGGAATACAGATACGCAGTATTTT.

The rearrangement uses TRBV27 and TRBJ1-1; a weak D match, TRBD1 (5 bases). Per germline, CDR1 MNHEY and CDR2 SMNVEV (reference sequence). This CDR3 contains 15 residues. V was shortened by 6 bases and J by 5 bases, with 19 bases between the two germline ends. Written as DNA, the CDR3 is TGTGCCAGCAGAATTGGGGCTAATCTGGGAACTGAAGCTTTCTTT. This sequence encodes CASRIGANLGTEAFF.

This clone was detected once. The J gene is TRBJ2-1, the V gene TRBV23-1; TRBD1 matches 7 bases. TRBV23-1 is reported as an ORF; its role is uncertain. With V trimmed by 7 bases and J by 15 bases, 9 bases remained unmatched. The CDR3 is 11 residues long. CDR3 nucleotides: TGCGCCAGCAACGGACAGGCCGCAGGGTTCTTC. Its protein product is CASNGQAAGFF.

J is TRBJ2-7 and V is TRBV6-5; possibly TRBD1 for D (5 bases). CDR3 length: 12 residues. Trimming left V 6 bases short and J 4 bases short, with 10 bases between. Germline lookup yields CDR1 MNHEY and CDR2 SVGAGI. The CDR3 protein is CASSLKGYEQYF. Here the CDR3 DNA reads TGTGCCAGCAGCCTAAAGGGGTACGAGCAGTACTTC.

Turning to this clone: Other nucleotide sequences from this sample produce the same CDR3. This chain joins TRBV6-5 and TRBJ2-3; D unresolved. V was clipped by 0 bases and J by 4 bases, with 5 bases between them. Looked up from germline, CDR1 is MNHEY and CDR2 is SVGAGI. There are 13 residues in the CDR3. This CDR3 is CASSYSAADTQYF. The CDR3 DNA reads TGTGCCAGCAGTTACTCCGCGGCAGATACGCAGTATTTT.

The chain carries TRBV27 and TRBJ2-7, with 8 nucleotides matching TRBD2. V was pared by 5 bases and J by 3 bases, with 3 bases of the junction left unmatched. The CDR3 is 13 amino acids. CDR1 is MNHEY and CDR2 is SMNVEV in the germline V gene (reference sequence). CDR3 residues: CASSLAGRYEQYF. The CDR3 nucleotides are TGTGCCAGCAGTCTAGCGGGCCGCTACGAGCAGTACTTC.

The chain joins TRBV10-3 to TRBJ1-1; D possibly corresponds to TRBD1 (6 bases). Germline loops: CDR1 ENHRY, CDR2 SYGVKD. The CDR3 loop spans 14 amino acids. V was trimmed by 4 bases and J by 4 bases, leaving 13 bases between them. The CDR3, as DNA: TGTGCCATCAGTGGACAACAGGGTTTCACTGAAGCTTTCTTT. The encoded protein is CAISGQQGFTEAFF.